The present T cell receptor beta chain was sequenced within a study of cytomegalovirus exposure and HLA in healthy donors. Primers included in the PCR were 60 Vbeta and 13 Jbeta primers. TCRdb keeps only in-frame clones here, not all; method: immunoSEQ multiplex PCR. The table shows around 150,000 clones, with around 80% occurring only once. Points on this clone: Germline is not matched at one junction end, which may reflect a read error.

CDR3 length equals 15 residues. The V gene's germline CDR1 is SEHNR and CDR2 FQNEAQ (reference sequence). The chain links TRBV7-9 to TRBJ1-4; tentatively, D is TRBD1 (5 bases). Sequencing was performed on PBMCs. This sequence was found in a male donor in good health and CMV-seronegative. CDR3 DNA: TGTTCCAGCAGCAGGACGGGGGGTGCTAATGAAAAACTGTTTTTT. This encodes CSSSRTGGANEKLFF.